This TCR beta chain is drawn from a study of CD8+ T cells in alopecia areata. Points from the study as a whole: Patients shared TCRs less clearly than mice did, possibly owing to HLA.

For this clone: Its antigen is as yet unknown.

RNA was extracted and reverse transcribed into cDNA as the sequencing template. The data were produced by immunoSEQ multiplex PCR, yet TCRdb's version contains in-frame clones alone and is incomplete. The sample lists 170,000 or so clones, 63% occurring once. Germline CDR1 reads LNHDA; CDR2 reads SQIVND (reference sequence). This CDR3 has 12 residues. Trimming pared 7 bases from V and 2 bases from J, leaving 7 bases between. This chain connects TRBV19 to TRBJ2-3; D ambiguous. Sequences were derived from CD4+ T cells sorted from blood, sampled at week 0. This receptor was obtained from a human donor with alopecia areata. This chain's CDR3 is CASNKNTDTQYF. DNA for the CDR3: TGTGCCAGTAACAAGAACACAGATACGCAGTATTTT.